This record covers a single T cell receptor (beta chain). Its antigen is still unknown. The V gene end was trimmed by 5 bases and the J gene end by 3 bases; junction bases not matched to a gene: 6. Germline V gives CDR1 SGHNT, CDR2 YENEEA. This CDR3 has 15 amino acids. These data are taken from a study of T cells in localized non-small cell lung cancer. Overall study findings and caveats: Elevated circulating T cell density in blood was associated with longer overall survival. Heterogeneity is still possible, as just one tumor region was sequenced. T cell clonality was highest in uninvolved adjacent lung, above tumor. Out of the top 100 tumor clones, a median about 58 were seen in adjacent lung.

Profiling relied on immunoSEQ multiplex PCR, and the TCRdb table lists in-frame clones only, not all of them. Of roughly 4,200 clones in the sample, 41% were seen once. The sequenced sample was lung tumor tissue, obtained before any cancer treatment. The receptor was derived from a woman between 35 and 70 years old with stage I lung adenocarcinoma. The gene calls are TRBV11-3 and TRBJ2-7; the match to TRBD2 covers 11 bases. The CDR3 reads CASSERSGRVYEQYF. The CDR3 nucleotides read TGTGCCAGCAGCGAACGTAGCGGGAGGGTCTACGAGCAGTACTTC. The variable domain in full, with the rest retrieved from reference TRBV11-3 and TRBJ2-7, is EAGVVQSPRYKIIEKKQPVAFWCNPISGHNTLYWYLQNLGQGPELLIRYENEEAVDDSQLPKDRFSAERLKGVDSTLKIQPAELGDSAVYLCASSERSGRVYEQYFGPGTRLTVT.